Below, 27 T cell receptor beta chains from the same sample are listed, as sequenced in a study of T cells in pancreatic ductal adenocarcinoma. Selected pancreatic ductal adenocarcinoma patients had undergone surgery without neoadjuvant therapy. TCRdb keeps only in-frame clones here, not all; method: immunoSEQ multiplex PCR. The sample yields around 100,000 clones, 90% to 95% seen once. Material: PBMCs. These receptors were taken from a human donor with pancreatic ductal adenocarcinoma.

CDR3 sequence: CASSLGDRVWNEQFF. The CDR3 nucleotides are TGTGCCAGCAGCTTAGGGGACAGGGTGTGGAATGAGCAGTTCTTC. The rearrangement links TRBV7-9 to TRBJ2-1, with 9 positions matching TRBD1. V gave up 1 base and J gave up 7 bases; unmatched junction bases: 5. This CDR3 has 15 amino acids. Germline V gene sequence: CDR1 SEHNR, CDR2 FQNEAQ (reference sequence).

The chain uses TRBV28 and TRBJ1-3, with 11 bases that match TRBD1. The ends lost 6 bases at V and 0 bases at J; junction bases unmatched: 4. The CDR3 has 16 amino acids. Per germline, CDR1 MDHEN and CDR2 SYDVKM. The CDR3 nucleotides are TGTGCCAGCAGCCCGGGACAGGGGGACTCTGGAAACACCATATATTTT. It translates to CASSPGQGDSGNTIYF.

The gene calls are TRBV28 and TRBJ2-3, with D unresolved. This CDR3 has 13 residues. The V gene's germline CDR1 is MDHEN and CDR2 SYDVKM. V lost 10 bases and J 0 bases, leaving 11 bases between the germline ends. CDR3 region: CATQESSTDTQYF. The CDR3 DNA reads as TGTGCCACCCAAGAGTCTAGCACAGATACGCAGTATTTT.

V gene TRBV9 combines with J gene TRBJ2-3; D remains unclear. This CDR3 spans 15 amino acids. Germline CDR1 SGDLS, CDR2 YYNGEE. Trimming left V 0 bases short and J 1 base short, with 9 bases between. As DNA, the CDR3 is TGTGCCAGCAGCGTAGGGTCTCCGGGCACAGATACGCAGTATTTT. Amino acid sequence: CASSVGSPGTDTQYF. Full variable domain (rest looked up from reference TRBV9 and TRBJ2-3): DSGVTQTPKHLITATGQRVTLRCSPRSGDLSVYWYQQSLDQGLQFLIQYYNGEERAKGNILERFSAQQFPDLHSELNLSSLELGDSALYFCASSVGSPGTDTQYFGPGTRLTVL.

This clone occurred once. The V call is TRBV5-1, the J call TRBJ2-2; D remains unclear. Trimming left V 0 bases short and J 2 bases short, with 5 bases between. Germline assignment: CDR1 SGHRS and CDR2 YFSETQ. The CDR3 has 14 residues. This chain's CDR3 is CASSLVLNTGELFF. CDR3 nucleotide sequence: TGCGCCAGCAGCTTGGTACTTAACACCGGGGAGCTGTTTTTT.

The genes are TRBV5-4 and TRBJ1-2; 7 bases match TRBD1. The CDR3 loop spans 14 amino acids. V dropped 4 bases and J dropped 7; count of bases not matched to a gene: 10. Germline CDR1 and CDR2: SGHNT and YYREEE (reference sequence). The CDR3 region is CASSGRRQGGGYTF. DNA for the CDR3: TGTGCCAGCAGCGGACGGAGACAGGGAGGTGGCTACACCTTC.

V gene TRBV6-5 combines with J gene TRBJ2-3, with TRBD2 matching over 7 bases. The CDR3 has 13 amino acids. The V gene end was trimmed by 8 bases and the J gene end by 0 bases; junction bases not matched to a gene: 2. CDR1 and CDR2 from the germline V gene are MNHEY and SVGAGI. CDR3: CASRRESTDTQYF. The CDR3, as DNA: TGTGCCAGCCGGCGGGAGAGCACAGATACGCAGTATTTT.

The rearrangement links TRBV7-6 to TRBJ2-2; the D gene is possibly TRBD2 (5 bases). The germline gives CDR1 SGHVS, CDR2 FNYEAQ. The CDR3 has 15 residues. V lost 4 bases to trimming and J lost 7 bases, with 16 bases between them. CDR3 coding DNA: TGTGCCAGCAGCTCTTCGGGCACCGGAGGCGGGGAGCTGTTTTTT. Encoded protein: CASSSSGTGGGELFF.

CDR3 bases: TGTGTCTCCGAGGACAACTCCTACGAGCAGTACTTC. This sequence encodes CVSEDNSYEQYF. V gene TRBV7-9 combines with J gene TRBJ2-7; possibly TRBD1 for D (5 bases). CDR1 and CDR2 from the germline V gene are SEHNR and FQNEAQ (reference sequence). The CDR3 has 12 residues.

J is TRBJ1-2 and V is TRBV6-5; D call uncertain. Trimming stripped 0 bases from V and 4 bases from J, with 12 bases between. The germline CDR1 and CDR2 sequences are MNHEY and SVGAGI. The CDR3 totals 15 residues. The CDR3 here is CASSYSSSHLYGYTF. CDR3 sequence (DNA): TGTGCCAGCAGTTACTCGAGTAGCCATCTCTATGGCTACACCTTC.

The chain couples TRBV5-1 to TRBJ2-3, with TRBD2 identical over 13 bases. In germline, CDR1 is SGHRS, CDR2 YFSETQ. The CDR3 runs to 17 residues. The ends lost 0 bases at V and 2 bases at J; junction bases unmatched: 3. CDR3 residues: CASSLVGLAGLTDTQYF. DNA of the CDR3: TGCGCCAGCAGCTTGGTGGGACTAGCGGGGCTCACAGATACGCAGTATTTT.

The V and J genes are TRBV6-5 and TRBJ1-4, with 10 bases fitting TRBD1. Looked up from germline, CDR1 is MNHEY and CDR2 is SVGAGI. V dropped 5 bases and J dropped 0; count of bases not matched to a gene: 0. The CDR3 covers 15 residues. The CDR3 DNA is TGTGCCAGCAGTGGACAGGGGGCAACTAATGAAAAACTGTTTTTT. Encoded protein: CASSGQGATNEKLFF.

CDR3 in DNA: TGTGCCAGCAGCTTCGAGGATAACTCCTACGAGCAGTACTTC. Its protein product is CASSFEDNSYEQYF. J is TRBJ2-7 and V is TRBV7-2, with D unclear. Germline V gene data show CDR1 as SGHTA and CDR2 as FQGNSA. The V gene lost 3 bases and the J gene lost 0 bases, with 9 bases spanning the gap. The CDR3 contains 14 residues.

This clone was found once. CDR3 residues: CASSSSGITDTQYF. Written as DNA, the CDR3 is TGTGCCAGCAGCTCAAGCGGGATTACAGATACGCAGTATTTT. V is TRBV7-9 and J is TRBJ2-3; 7 nucleotides match TRBD2. With 4 bases clipped from V and 3 bases from J, the junction kept 4 bases outside the gene matches. The V gene's germline CDR1 is SEHNR and CDR2 FQNEAQ (reference sequence). The length of the CDR3 is 14 residues.

CDR3 DNA sequence: TGCGCCAGCAGGAATGGGACTAGCGGCGCCTCCTACGAGCAGTACTTC. This encodes CASRNGTSGASYEQYF. The chain employs TRBV10-1 and TRBJ2-7, with 11 bases matching TRBD2. The CDR3 is 16 amino acids. CDR1 is WNHNN and CDR2 is SYGVQD in the germline V gene (reference sequence). V lost 6 bases and J lost 0; bases outside the gene matches: 7.

The chain has TRBV28 and TRBJ2-7; D remains ambiguous. This CDR3 is 13 amino acids long. Trimming cost V 7 bases and J 5 bases, with 15 bases left between them. Per germline, CDR1 MDHEN and CDR2 SYDVKM. The CDR3 spells CASTVPGFDEQYF. The CDR3 bases are TGTGCCAGCACGGTGCCCGGGTTCGACGAGCAGTACTTC.

This clone was recorded once. The chain uses TRBV4-3 and TRBJ2-3; 9 nucleotides align to TRBD2. Germline trimming cut 1 base from V and 4 bases from J; bases unmatched to any gene: 15. This CDR3 spans 19 amino acids. CDR1 and CDR2 (germline): LGHNA, YSLEER. The CDR3 nucleotides read TGCGCCAGCAGCCAAGGAAGAACGGGACTAGCAGGGGGGCCAGATACGCAGTATTTT. It codes for CASSQGRTGLAGGPDTQYF.

This clone was seen just once. The chain links TRBV11-2 to TRBJ1-3; 10 nucleotides agree with TRBD1. J lost 5 bases, V lost 6 bases, and 7 bases had no gene match. The CDR3 runs to 15 residues. Germline assignment: CDR1 SGHAT and CDR2 FQNNGV. The CDR3 DNA is TGTGCCAGCAGTTCGGACAGGGGGAGTAGAAACACCATATATTTT. This gives the protein CASSSDRGSRNTIYF.

This sequence joins TRBV9 and TRBJ1-2; 7 bases are a match to TRBD1. The length of the CDR3 is 13 residues. J was trimmed by 4 bases and V by 4 bases; bases with no gene match: 4. Germline CDR1 SGDLS, CDR2 YYNGEE. CDR3 coding DNA: TGTGCCAGCAGCTCCTGGGACAGCTATGGCTACACCTTC. This codes for CASSSWDSYGYTF.

CDR3 in DNA: TGCAGCGTTGTACGGGGGAGCGGGAGTAATGAGCAGTTCTTC. It translates to CSVVRGSGSNEQFF. The rearrangement links TRBV29-1 to TRBJ2-1, with 8 bases that match TRBD2. The germline CDR1 and CDR2 sequences are SQVTM and ANQGSEA. CDR3 length: 14 amino acids. Unmatched junction bases numbered 9, after V lost 4 bases and J lost 7 bases.

This clone was detected only once. The chain links TRBV2 to TRBJ2-5, with D maybe TRBD2 (6 bases). This CDR3 spans 13 amino acids. CDR1 is SNHLY, CDR2 FYNNEI, per germline. V lost 8 bases and J 4 bases, leaving 14 bases between the germline ends. The CDR3 DNA reads TGTGCCAGCGTAAGGGAGGTGGGAGAGACCCAGTACTTC. This sequence encodes CASVREVGETQYF.

The chain has TRBV6-5 and TRBJ2-5; 8 bases agree with TRBD1. CDR1 is MNHEY and CDR2 is SVGAGI in the germline V gene. This CDR3 is 14 amino acids long. The J segment lost 2 bases and the V segment lost 6 bases, leaving 5 bases of the junction unmatched. Here the CDR3 DNA reads TGTGCCAGCAGCCAGGGGGCCTTACAAGAGACCCAGTACTTC. It is translated as CASSQGALQETQYF.

This sequence joins TRBV5-4 and TRBJ2-7; TRBD1 matches at 9 bases. Germline V gene lookup returns CDR1 SGHNT and CDR2 YYREEE (reference sequence). V lost 4 bases, J lost 4 bases, and 6 bases stayed unmatched. The length of the CDR3 is 14 residues. The CDR3 reads CASSTGGGLYEQYF. In nucleotides, the CDR3 is TGTGCCAGCAGCACAGGGGGCGGACTTTACGAGCAGTACTTC. Together with reference TRBV5-4 and TRBJ2-7, the CDR3 gives the full variable domain: ETGVTQSPTHLIKTRGQQVTLRCSSQSGHNTVSWYQQALGQGPQFIFQYYREEENGRGNFPPRFSGLQFPNYSSELNVNALELDDSALYLCASSTGGGLYEQYFGPGTRLTVT.

The CDR3 region is CASRPGTEETQYF. The CDR3 coding sequence is TGTGCCAGCAGGCCCGGGACTGAAGAGACCCAGTACTTC. This chain uses TRBV7-9 with TRBJ2-5, with a possible D match to TRBD2 (6 bases). The CDR3 length is 13 residues. Germline V gene data show CDR1 as SEHNR and CDR2 as FQNEAQ (reference sequence). Trimming cost V 6 bases and J 3 bases, with 11 bases left between them. The variable domain in full, with the rest retrieved from reference TRBV7-9 and TRBJ2-5, is DTGVSQNPRHKITKRGQNVTFRCDPISEHNRLYWYRQTLGQGPEFLTYFQNEAQLEKSRLLSDRFSAERPKGSFSTLEIQRTEQGDSAMYLCASRPGTEETQYFGPGTRLLVL.

CDR3: CASSPPSREGNEQFF. As DNA, the CDR3 is TGTGCCAGCTCACCACCTAGCAGGGAAGGCAATGAGCAGTTCTTC. This chain links TRBV18 with TRBJ2-1; perhaps TRBD1 as D (5 bases). V shed 0 bases and J shed 6 bases, with 12 bases lying between them. The CDR3 length is 15 residues. CDR1 is KGHSH and CDR2 is LQKENI in the germline V gene.

This clone appeared a single time. This rearrangement joins TRBV27 to TRBJ2-7; TRBD2 is a possible D gene (6 bases). Germline V gene sequence: CDR1 MNHEY, CDR2 SMNVEV (reference sequence). V dropped 0 bases and J dropped 5 bases, with 11 bases sitting between them. The CDR3 covers 14 residues. CDR3 DNA: TGTGCCAGCAGTTTATCGGCGGGGTCCGACGAGCAGTACTTC. This gives the protein CASSLSAGSDEQYF.

The chain combines TRBV2 with TRBJ2-7; D gene ambiguous. Trimming took off 6 bases at V and 2 bases at J, with 8 bases between the two ends. The CDR3 length is 12 residues. The germline V gene encodes CDR1 SNHLY and CDR2 FYNNEI. Here the CDR3 DNA reads TGTGCCAGCAGAGAGGAGCCCTACGAGCAGTACTTC. Protein product: CASREEPYEQYF.